The present entry profiles one T cell receptor beta chain with its context. This specimen comes from a study of blood T cell repertoires in COVID-19. The overall study: Samples came from the United States, Italy and Spain, spanning acute and convalescent COVID-19. Sample material is recorded as cDNA or gDNA derived from T cells, B-cell-depleted T cells, or PBMCs.

Sequenced by immunoSEQ multiplex PCR; TCRdb stores in-frame clones only, minus some. This table has approximately 100,000 clones, over 70% appearing once. This CDR3 spans 16 amino acids. V gave up 5 bases and J gave up 6 bases; unmatched junction bases: 14. Per the germline V gene, CDR1 is MNHNY and CDR2 is SVGAGI (reference sequence). The genes are TRBV6-6 and TRBJ1-2, with TRBD1 identical over 8 bases. The receptor was derived from a woman aged 50 to 60 with acute or convalescent COVID-19. The sequenced sample was peripheral blood. In nucleotides, the CDR3 is TGTGCCAGCAGTACGGGACAGGCAGCAGCAGTCCATGGCTACACCTTC. Translation gives CASSTGQAAAVHGYTF.